What follows are 32 T cell receptor beta chains derived from one specimen sequenced in a study of blood T cell repertoires in COVID-19. The data were produced by immunoSEQ multiplex PCR, yet TCRdb's version contains in-frame clones alone and is incomplete. The profile shows hundreds of thousands of clones, 83% of them singletons. The sample was PBMCs or T cells enriched from blood (not recorded which). All receptors derive from a woman between 40 and 50 years old who had been exposed to COVID-19.

The sample holds a few counts of this clone. A read error may produce the germline difference seen at one junction end. V gene TRBV6-5 combines with J gene TRBJ2-1, with 13 bases fitting TRBD2. This CDR3 has 15 residues. Looked up from germline, CDR1 is MNHEY and CDR2 is SVGAGI. CDR3: CASSTSGGAYNEQFF. The CDR3 DNA reads TGTGCCAGCAGTACTAGCGGGGGGGCCTATAATGAGCAGTTCTTC.

This chain links TRBV2 with TRBJ1-1; D perhaps matches TRBD1 (6 bases). Germline values: CDR1 SNHLY, CDR2 FYNNEI. V was trimmed by 11 bases and J by 0 bases, leaving 10 bases between them. There are 12 residues in the CDR3. In DNA form, the CDR3 reads TGTGCCGAAACAGGGCTGAACACTGAAGCTTTCTTT. Amino acid sequence: CAETGLNTEAFF.

CDR3 nucleotides: TGTGCCAGCAGTGTCCCCTTTGGACAGGGAGGCTATGGCTACACCTTC. Its translation is CASSVPFGQGGYGYTF. The chain carries TRBV6-1 and TRBJ1-2; 8 bases match TRBD1. The CDR3 has 16 amino acids. Germline V gives CDR1 MNHNS, CDR2 SASEGT. V gave up 4 bases and J gave up 4 bases; unmatched junction bases: 11.

This clone showed up just once. The genes are TRBV5-3 and TRBJ2-3, with 10 bases identical to TRBD2. TRBV5-3 carries the ORF label, with uncertain function. J was trimmed by 1 base and V by 3 bases; bases with no gene match: 17. CDR3 length: 20 residues. The DNA of the CDR3 is TGTGCCAGAAGCTCCGAGGTATTAGCGGGGGGCCGGAGGGGCACAGATACGCAGTATTTT. Encoded protein: CARSSEVLAGGRRGTDTQYF.

The chain recombines TRBV13 with TRBJ1-1; 7 positions agree with TRBD1. J gave up 6 bases and V 3 bases, and 13 bases lay outside the gene matches. The germline gives CDR1 PRHDT, CDR2 FYEKMQ (reference sequence). The CDR3 extends over 16 amino acids. The CDR3 DNA is TGTGCCAGCAGCTTTTTCGGGAACAGGGGCAGGGCTGAAGCTTTCTTT. Translated: CASSFFGNRGRAEAFF. Full variable domain (remainder filled in from reference TRBV13 and TRBJ1-1): AAGVIQSPRHLIKEKRETATLKCYPIPRHDTVYWYQQGPGQDPQFLISFYEKMQSDKGSIPDRFSAQQFSDYHSELNMSSLELGDSALYFCASSFFGNRGRAEAFFGQGTRLTVV.

This clone was seen only once. V and J are TRBV18 and TRBJ1-1; no clear D gene. V gave up 0 bases and J gave up 4 bases, with 12 bases separating them. Per germline, CDR1 KGHSH and CDR2 LQKENI. There are 15 residues in the CDR3. The CDR3 bases are TGTGCCAGCTCACCACCGGGCCACCCGTTCACTGAAGCTTTCTTT. Amino acid sequence: CASSPPGHPFTEAFF. Complete variable domain (other parts from reference TRBV18 and TRBJ1-1): NAGVMQNPRHLVRRRGQEARLRCSPMKGHSHVYWYRQLPEEGLKFMVYLQKENIIDESGMPKERFSAEFPKEGPSILRIQQVVRGDSAAYFCASSPPGHPFTEAFFGQGTRLTVV.

This chain joins TRBV5-1 and TRBJ2-1, with TRBD2 as a possible D gene (5 bases). The CDR3 has 12 amino acids. Trimming took 2 bases from V and 6 from J, leaving 6 bases between them. Germline CDR1 reads SGHRS; CDR2 reads YFSETQ. Here the CDR3 DNA reads TGCGCCAGCAGCTTAGAGGGCAATGAGCAGTTCTTC. Protein sequence: CASSLEGNEQFF.

The chain links TRBV5-4 to TRBJ2-5; TRBD2 aligns across 11 bases. Trimming at V came to 3 bases and at J to 5 bases, leaving 6 bases not matched to a gene. CDR1 is SGHNT, CDR2 YYREEE, per germline (reference sequence). The CDR3 runs to 15 residues. The DNA for the CDR3 is TGTGCCAGCAGCTCCCTAGCGGGGGGCGGGGAGACCCAGTACTTC. Translated, it gives CASSSLAGGGETQYF.

This clone was counted a single time. CDR3 DNA sequence: TGTGCCAGCAGACAGGGTGTGTGGGCCAAAAACATTCAGTACTTC. Its translation: CASRQGVWAKNIQYF. The chain joins TRBV6-4 to TRBJ2-4; TRBD1 is a possible D gene (6 bases). There are 15 residues in the CDR3. Trimming took 6 bases from V and 1 from J, leaving 13 bases between them. Germline V lookup: CDR1 MRHNA, CDR2 SNTAGT.

CDR3 coding DNA: TGTGCCAGCAGCCCCCGGGGGGCCTTAGACACCGGGGAGCTGTTTTTT. It encodes CASSPRGALDTGELFF. The chain is built from TRBV7-6 and TRBJ2-2; D is perhaps TRBD2 (7 bases). V was cut by 5 bases and J by 3 bases, with 16 bases left in between. From germline, CDR1 is SGHVS and CDR2 FNYEAQ. This CDR3 spans 16 amino acids.

The chain has TRBV28 and TRBJ1-6, with D possibly being TRBD1 (6 bases). Germline loops: CDR1 MDHEN, CDR2 SYDVKM. The V gene lost 6 bases and the J gene lost 10 bases, with 16 bases spanning the gap. This CDR3 has 14 amino acids. The CDR3 DNA follows: TGTGCCAGCAGGACAGGCGGTTCATTCTCACCCCTCCACTTT. This encodes CASRTGGSFSPLHF.

In this sample, this clone turned up once. The V and J genes are TRBV19 and TRBJ1-3, with TRBD1 matching 7 bases. Germline values: CDR1 LNHDA, CDR2 SQIVND (reference sequence). There are 17 residues in the CDR3. The trim removed 5 bases at V and 0 bases at J, leaving 10 bases unmatched. The CDR3 spells CASSSRQGSSSGNTIYF. CDR3 DNA sequence: TGTGCCAGTAGTTCACGACAGGGTTCAAGCTCTGGAAACACCATATATTTT.

In regard to this clone: Other nucleotide sequences from this sample produce the same CDR3. The chain links TRBV2 to TRBJ1-3; no clear D. Germline lookup yields CDR1 SNHLY and CDR2 FYNNEI. The V and J ends lost 4 bases and 3 bases respectively, with 7 bases between them. This CDR3 is 13 amino acids long. The CDR3 spells CASSGGFGNTIYF. The CDR3 DNA reads as TGTGCCAGCAGTGGCGGGTTTGGAAACACCATATATTTT.

The chain links TRBV6-5 to TRBJ2-1; D may be TRBD2 (7 bases). The germline CDR1 and CDR2 sequences are MNHEY and SVGAGI. The V end lost 8 bases, the J end lost 2 bases, and 13 bases lay between the germline ends. The CDR3 covers 14 residues. Written as DNA, the CDR3 is TGTGCCAGCGAAGGGGGGGAACCCTACAATGAGCAGTTCTTC. It specifies CASEGGEPYNEQFF.

Here the CDR3 reads CASSQVVRGMNTEAFF. The CDR3 DNA is TGTGCCAGCAGCCAAGTGGTGCGGGGGATGAACACTGAAGCTTTCTTT. This rearrangement joins TRBV4-2 to TRBJ1-1; D is perhaps TRBD1 (5 bases). This CDR3 contains 16 residues. Trimming pared 1 base from V and 0 bases from J, leaving 12 bases between. Germline CDR1 LGHNA, CDR2 YNFKEQ.

V is TRBV6-4 and J is TRBJ2-1; the D is unclear. With 6 bases removed from V and 9 bases from J, the gap between germline ends came to 15 bases. The CDR3 is 13 amino acids. Per the germline V gene, CDR1 is MRHNA and CDR2 is SNTAGT. The chain's CDR3 is CASSGDPRSEQFF. The DNA for the CDR3 is TGTGCCAGCAGCGGAGACCCGCGGAGTGAGCAGTTCTTC.

The genes are TRBV18 and TRBJ2-3, with 7 bases matching TRBD1. Germline lookup yields CDR1 KGHSH and CDR2 LQKENI. The J segment lost 4 bases and the V segment lost 3 bases, leaving 4 bases of the junction unmatched. This CDR3 contains 14 residues. The CDR3 coding sequence is TGTGCCAGCTCACCGGGACAGCCCCCAGATACGCAGTATTTT. Translated: CASSPGQPPDTQYF.

The gene calls are TRBV5-1 and TRBJ1-5; 7 nucleotides align to TRBD1. CDR1 SGHRS and CDR2 YFSETQ come from the germline V gene. The CDR3 covers 14 residues. The trim removed 4 bases at V and 4 bases at J, leaving 5 bases unmatched. This CDR3 reads CASSNGQANQPQHF. Written as DNA, the CDR3 is TGCGCCAGCAGCAACGGACAGGCTAATCAGCCCCAGCATTTT.

The table lists this clone with a count of one. V is TRBV4-2 and J is TRBJ2-1; TRBD1 aligns across 9 bases. Unmatched junction bases numbered 8, after V lost 1 base and J lost 7 bases. The CDR3 consists of 16 residues. Germline V lookup: CDR1 LGHNA, CDR2 YNFKEQ. The CDR3 is CASSQGLQGAVNEQFF. CDR3 in DNA: TGTGCCAGCAGCCAAGGTCTACAGGGGGCTGTAAATGAGCAGTTCTTC.

V gene TRBV5-1 combines with J gene TRBJ1-6; 12 bases match TRBD1. This CDR3 is 14 amino acids long. The V gene end was trimmed by 4 bases and the J gene end by 10 bases; junction bases not matched to a gene: 3. Germline values: CDR1 SGHRS, CDR2 YFSETQ. CDR3: CASSGGTGGSPLHF. For the CDR3, the DNA is TGCGCCAGCAGCGGGGGGACAGGGGGCTCACCCCTCCACTTT.

This chain links TRBV7-9 with TRBJ1-4; weak D call: TRBD1 (6 bases). With 1 base removed from V and 13 bases from J, the gap between germline ends came to 16 bases. CDR1 is SEHNR, CDR2 FQNEAQ, per germline (reference sequence). The CDR3 is 14 residues long. The CDR3 loop is CASSLGTDRSLLFF. For the CDR3, the DNA is TGTGCCAGCAGCTTAGGGACAGATAGGTCGTTACTGTTTTTT.

The rearrangement uses TRBV5-1 and TRBJ1-2, with a tentative D call TRBD1 (6 bases). This CDR3 region has 15 residues. CDR1 SGHRS and CDR2 YFSETQ come from the germline V gene. The V gene lost 0 bases and the J gene lost 6 bases, with 15 bases spanning the gap. CDR3 in DNA: TGCGCCAGCAGCTTGGCGCGACAGGAAGGTGATGGCTACACCTTC. Its translation: CASSLARQEGDGYTF.

The V call is TRBV28, the J call TRBJ1-1; D is ambiguous. This CDR3 is 11 amino acids long. Trimming stripped 3 bases from V and 5 bases from J, with 4 bases between. CDR1 MDHEN and CDR2 SYDVKM come from the germline V gene. CDR3 amino acids: CASSFKTEAFF. The DNA of the CDR3 is TGTGCCAGCAGTTTTAAAACTGAAGCTTTCTTT.

The chain recombines TRBV5-4 with TRBJ2-5; 11 bases align to TRBD2. CDR1 is SGHNT and CDR2 is YYREEE in the germline V gene (reference sequence). The CDR3 consists of 16 residues. J was trimmed by 7 bases and V by 4 bases; bases with no gene match: 12. In DNA, the CDR3 is TGTGCCAGCAGCCAATCTAGCGGGGGGCAATTAGGGACCCAGTACTTC. Protein: CASSQSSGGQLGTQYF.

This chain uses TRBV5-1 with TRBJ1-6, with 9 bases matching TRBD1. The CDR3 has 14 amino acids. Germline V gives CDR1 SGHRS, CDR2 YFSETQ. Losses at the gene ends were 1 base for V and 8 bases for J; bases not matched to a gene: 1. The CDR3 protein is CASSLTGGDSPLHF. In nucleotides, the CDR3 is TGCGCCAGCAGCTTGACAGGGGGCGATTCACCCCTCCACTTT.

The gene calls are TRBV5-6 and TRBJ1-2; D is undetermined. The CDR3 totals 16 residues. Looked up from germline, CDR1 is SGHDT and CDR2 is YYEEEE. V was cut by 0 bases and J by 0 bases, with 12 bases left in between. The CDR3: CASSLGSADSNYGYTF. The CDR3 bases are TGTGCCAGCAGCTTGGGTTCAGCAGACTCTAACTATGGCTACACCTTC.

The chain carries TRBV5-1 and TRBJ1-2; TRBD1 might be the D (6 bases). Germline V gene sequence: CDR1 SGHRS, CDR2 YFSETQ. The CDR3 spans 18 residues. V lost 0 bases to trimming and J lost 3 bases, with 21 bases between them. The CDR3 loop is CASSLDKTGPAHYYGYTF. DNA of the CDR3: TGCGCCAGCAGCTTGGATAAGACAGGCCCGGCTCATTACTATGGCTACACCTTC.

The chain recombines TRBV4-3 with TRBJ1-2, with 8 bases matching TRBD1. After removal of 0 bases from V and 8 bases from J, the junction contained 11 bases not matched to a gene. CDR3 length: 16 residues. Germline V gene sequence: CDR1 LGHNA, CDR2 YSLEER. CDR3 sequence reads: CASSQESTGGVRGYTF. The CDR3 nucleotides read TGCGCCAGCAGCCAAGAATCCACAGGGGGAGTAAGGGGCTACACCTTC.

The J gene is TRBJ1-1, the V gene TRBV7-2; weak D call: TRBD1 (5 bases). Trimming left V 2 bases short and J 2 bases short, with 12 bases between. Germline CDR1 reads SGHTA; CDR2 reads FQGNSA. The CDR3 runs to 15 residues. DNA of the CDR3: TGTGCCAGCAGCTTATACGTGGGGCTCAACACTGAAGCTTTCTTT. Amino acids: CASSLYVGLNTEAFF.

This clone was seen more than once but under ten times. V usage is TRBV3-1 (or the pseudogene TRBV3-2) and J usage is TRBJ2-1; unclear D gene. The CDR3 totals 12 residues. The germline V gene encodes CDR1 LGHDT and CDR2 YNNKEL (reference sequence). V was shortened by 0 bases and J by 12 bases, with 9 bases between the two germline ends. DNA of the CDR3: TGTGCCAGCAGCCAAGATTCGATTAGGCAGTTCTTC. This encodes CASSQDSIRQFF.

V usage is TRBV30 and J usage is TRBJ1-3; D might be TRBD1 (5 bases). The CDR3 is 13 residues long. Trimming stripped 7 bases from V and 2 bases from J, with 12 bases between. The germline V gene has CDR1 GTSNPN and CDR2 SVGIG (reference sequence). Here the CDR3 reads CASSARAGNTIYF. In nucleotides, the CDR3 is TGTGCCTCCTCCGCCAGGGCTGGAAACACCATATATTTT.

This chain joins TRBV5-5 and TRBJ2-7; TRBD1 aligns across 7 bases. Trimming took 4 bases from V and 6 from J; bases not matched to a gene: 10. The CDR3 totals 14 residues. CDR1 is SGHKS and CDR2 is YYEKEE in the germline V gene (reference sequence). In nucleotides, the CDR3 is TGTGCCAGCAGCCGGGACAGTCGGACTGGCGAGCAGTACTTC. It is translated as CASSRDSRTGEQYF.